This entry describes one T cell receptor beta chain. V was pared by 0 bases and J by 4 bases, with 12 bases between. The CDR3 totals 15 residues. The germline CDR1 and CDR2 sequences are LGHNA and YNFKEQ. The sample is drawn from a study of beta chain features in type 1 diabetes. Reverse transcription of all isolated RNA meant that expressed TCRB transcripts were sequenced. Produced via immunoSEQ multiplex PCR; TCRdb's table is partial and in-frame only. The sample yields more than 150,000 clones, 11% seen once. The specimen sequenced was central memory CD4+ T cells from blood. This TCR was recovered from a man aged 18 to 35 in good health. The chain has TRBV4-2 and TRBJ1-2; the D is unclear. The CDR3 protein is CASSQDIDNPYGYTF. The DNA for the CDR3 is TGTGCCAGCAGCCAAGATATTGATAATCCCTATGGCTACACCTTC.